Listed below are T cell receptor beta chains from one sample, sequenced in a study of tumor-infiltrating lymphocytes in primary liver carcinoma. One entry per CDR3 protein, called by TCRdb with MiXCR from the multiplex PCR reads. The data hold about 120,000 distinct CDR3 sequences, with roughly 69% observed a single time. Input material: liver tumor tissue from sampling region 1. The receptors stem from a woman between 55 and 75 years old with primary liver carcinoma and hepatitis B virus infection. CDR3s leave out the opening cysteine and the closing phenylalanine or tryptophan.

>TRBJ2-1|TRBV4-1
ASSHPGTLGNEQF
>TRBJ2-3|TRBV11-2
ASSLTGASDTQY
>TRBJ2-7|TRBV4-2
ASSQEPVSSYVQY
>TRBJ2-7|TRBV29-1
SGRGGPTTSYEQY
>TRBJ2-2|TRBV4-1
ASSQDIGLAGVTGELF
>TRBJ2-3|TRBV11-2
ASSPRLAGGISTQY
>TRBJ2-3|TRBV11-2
ASSLEAPTGVTDTRY
>TRBJ2-1|TRBV7-9
ASSYWTSGRKLAPNEQF
>TRBJ2-7|TRBV4-2
ASSQVGSGSVYKQY
>TRBJ2-4|TRBV28
ACSHTGVYALVDIQY
>TRBJ1-2|TRBV28
ASSLGQYGYT
>TRBJ2-7|TRBV4-1
AIVDYEQY
>TRBJ1-4|TRBV6-6
ASSSPQGPILGEKLF
>TRBJ2-3|TRBV11-2
ASIHYGLGSQY
>TRBJ1-2|TRBV6-5
ASTTGTGGYGYT
>TRBJ1-1|TRBV5-6
ASCLYSAHGTEAF
>TRBJ2-5|TRBV28
ASSQLAGFV
>TRBJ1-1|TRBV11-2
ASSLDRTGDVEAF
>TRBJ2-4|TRBV29-1
SVRGQGGKNTQY
>TRBJ2-1|TRBV5-6
ASSLLVSGNYNEQF
>TRBJ2-7|TRBV11-3
ASSRGTGGSLEQY
>TRBJ1-3|TRBV11-3
SSIPRTALGNTIY
>TRBJ2-1|TRBV4-2
AGSQAGTSGPYNEQF
>TRBJ2-4|TRBV12-3/TRBV12-4
ASSPSGEGIQH
>TRBJ2-7|TRBV6-1
ASSVTVSSYEQY
>TRBJ2-1|TRBV11-2
ASSLGLAGDEQF